This T cell receptor (beta chain) comes out of a study of response to subunit inactivated influenza vaccine. General observations from the study: A suggestion made by the authors is that each seasonal influenza vaccination recruits few new T cells.

This clonotype was recorded a few times. Its cognate antigen is unknown. TCRdb called the RT-PCR reads again in MiXCR, with one record for every CDR3 protein. The table lists hundreds of thousands of distinct CDR3 sequences, 14% of them singletons, with roughly 7.2% in the top ten. Germline lookup yields CDR1 LNHNV and CDR2 YYDKDF (reference sequence). V gave up 6 bases and J gave up 5 bases, with 10 bases separating them. The CDR3 is 13 amino acids. This TCR was sampled from a man between 50 and 59 years old who received an inactivated influenza vaccine. The genes are TRBV15 and TRBJ2-2; D uncertain. The specimen comprised PBMCs from blood, sampled around 14 days before vaccination. The CDR3 spells CATSTVGTGELFF. CDR3 nucleotide sequence: TGTGCCACCAGTACAGTAGGTACCGGGGAGCTGTTTTTT.